What follows are 19 T cell receptor beta chains derived from one specimen sequenced in a study of T-cell memory formation after mild COVID-19. TCRdb recomputed calls from the 5' RACE reads with MiXCR, one row per CDR3 protein. The data contain approximately 570,000 distinct CDR3 sequences, around 17% of them singletons. The sample taken for sequencing was PBMCs or a T cell subset sorted from them (not recorded which). These receptor sequences come from an adult woman who had mild COVID-19 (a few samples of this study predate the infection). Cell type and time point are not known.

The J gene is TRBJ1-5, the V gene TRBV12-3 or TRBV12-4; maybe TRBD1 (6 bases). Between the trimmed V and J ends, which lost 3 bases and 3 bases, there was a span of 9 bases. The CDR3 has 14 amino acids. The CDR3 DNA follows: TGTGCCAGCAGTTTTCAGGGGAACAATCAGCCCCAGCATTTT. Its translation is CASSFQGNNQPQHF.

V and J are TRBV5-4 and TRBJ1-6; a possible D gene is TRBD1 (5 bases). The CDR3 totals 15 residues. V was cut by 0 bases and J by 8 bases, with 12 bases left in between. Germline values: CDR1 SGHNT, CDR2 YYREEE (reference sequence). For the CDR3, the DNA is TGTGCCAGCAGCTTGGGGGACCGCCCGTATTCACCCCTCCACTTT. This codes for CASSLGDRPYSPLHF.

The rearrangement joins TRBV27 to TRBJ1-4, with 7 nucleotides matching TRBD1. The CDR3 is 20 amino acids. The junction had 15 bases not matched to a gene; V was cut back by 1 base and J by 1 base. CDR1 MNHEY and CDR2 SMNVEV come from the germline V gene (reference sequence). The CDR3 DNA reads TGTGCCAGCAGTTTATACCCCGGGATACAGGGGCGTTTAACTAATGAAAAACTGTTTTTT. It is translated as CASSLYPGIQGRLTNEKLFF.

The chain joins TRBV7-9 to TRBJ2-7; D is possibly TRBD1 (6 bases). Trimming left V 3 bases short and J 3 bases short, with 12 bases between. Germline V CDR1 and CDR2: SEHNR, FQNEAQ (reference sequence). CDR3 size: 14 residues. CDR3 protein: CASSFQDRVYEQYF. In DNA, the CDR3 is TGTGCCAGCAGCTTTCAGGACAGAGTCTACGAGCAGTACTTC.

The V gene is TRBV12-3 or TRBV12-4, the J gene TRBJ2-5; D not resolved. The length of the CDR3 is 15 residues. V was cut by 3 bases and J by 5 bases, with 16 bases left in between. The chain's CDR3 is CASSFARPPGETQYF. CDR3 sequence (DNA): TGTGCCAGCAGTTTCGCCAGGCCCCCCGGGGAGACCCAGTACTTC.

This clonotype appeared a few times. The J gene is TRBJ1-4, the V gene TRBV4-1; TRBD1 agrees at 7 bases. CDR3 length: 15 amino acids. V was clipped by 3 bases and J by 7 bases; unmatched bases: 8. Germline-derived CDR1 and CDR2 are MGHRA and YSYEKL. DNA of the CDR3: TGCGCCAGCAGCCAGGGGACAGCGGGTAGTGAAAAACTGTTTTTT. It is translated as CASSQGTAGSEKLFF.

The chain has TRBV29-1 and TRBJ2-7, with 12 bases fitting TRBD2. Germline lookup yields CDR1 SQVTM and CDR2 ANQGSEA. The V segment lost 4 bases and the J segment 4 bases; nucleotides outside the gene matches: 2. This CDR3 spans 13 amino acids. As DNA, the CDR3 is TGCAGCGTTGTGGGACTAGCGGGTTACGAGCAGTACTTC. It is translated as CSVVGLAGYEQYF.

This rearrangement joins TRBV6-1 to TRBJ2-5, with 8 bases fitting TRBD1. CDR3 length: 14 amino acids. After removal of 6 bases from V and 5 bases from J, the junction contained 8 bases not matched to a gene. Per the germline V gene, CDR1 is MNHNS and CDR2 is SASEGT. CDR3 sequence: CASSPGQVRETQYF. The DNA of the CDR3 is TGTGCCAGCAGCCCGGGACAGGTTCGGGAGACCCAGTACTTC.

This clonotype has only a few counts. The genes are TRBV6-4 and TRBJ2-3, with 10 bases fitting TRBD1. The V and J ends lost 5 bases and 5 bases, in that order; junction bases with no gene match: 7. Per germline, CDR1 MRHNA and CDR2 SNTAGT. This CDR3 has 15 residues. The CDR3 protein is CASSPRTGGQDTQYF. The CDR3 DNA is TGTGCCAGCAGTCCTCGGACAGGGGGACAAGATACGCAGTATTTT.

The rearrangement uses TRBV5-1 and TRBJ2-7, with unresolved D. The CDR3 sequence is 14 residues long. Trimming left V 1 base short and J 0 bases short, with 8 bases between. Germline V lookup: CDR1 SGHRS, CDR2 YFSETQ. The CDR3 nucleotides read TGCGCCAGCAGCTTGTATGCGAGCTCCTACGAGCAGTACTTC. Its translation: CASSLYASSYEQYF.

This clonotype was seen only once. This chain uses TRBV20-1 with TRBJ1-1; weak D call: TRBD1 (5 bases). V lost 1 base to trimming and J lost 1 base, with 13 bases between them. The CDR3 runs 15 residues. Germline lookup yields CDR1 DFQATT and CDR2 SNEGSKA (reference sequence). This CDR3 reads CSARVEGLQNTEAFF. The CDR3 DNA follows: TGCAGTGCTAGAGTCGAGGGACTCCAGAACACTGAAGCTTTCTTT.

This chain uses TRBV7-3 with TRBJ2-7; no firm D call. Trimming took off 5 bases at V and 0 bases at J, with 8 bases between the two ends. The V gene's germline CDR1 is SGHTA and CDR2 FQGTGA. There are 13 residues in the CDR3. The CDR3 is CASSVLISYEQYF. The CDR3 DNA follows: TGTGCCAGCAGCGTATTAATCTCCTACGAGCAGTACTTC.

A few counts support this clonotype. The V gene is TRBV3-1, the J gene TRBJ1-3; D not certain. CDR3 length: 13 residues. V was clipped by 3 bases and J by 2 bases, with 5 bases between them. Looked up from germline, CDR1 is LGHDT and CDR2 is YNNKEL (reference sequence). The CDR3 nucleotides read TGTGCCAGCAGCCACGGGACTGGAAACACCATATATTTT. As protein: CASSHGTGNTIYF. Full variable domain (remainder filled in from reference TRBV3-1 and TRBJ1-3): DTAVSQTPKYLVTQMGNDKSIKCEQNLGHDTMYWYKQDSKKFLKIMFSYNNKELIINETVPNRFSPKSPDKAHLNLHINSLELGDSAVYFCASSHGTGNTIYFGEGSWLTVV.

This clonotype was counted ten times or more. The chain joins TRBV12-3 or TRBV12-4 to TRBJ2-4, with D tentatively TRBD1 (5 bases). The CDR3 totals 16 residues. Between the trimmed V and J ends, which lost 3 bases and 1 base, there was a span of 13 bases. CDR3 sequence (DNA): TGTGCCAGCAGTTTGGTAGGGGCTAGGGCCAAAAACATTCAGTACTTC. Protein sequence: CASSLVGARAKNIQYF.

V and J are TRBV6-5 and TRBJ1-1, with TRBD1 matching 8 bases. Germline values: CDR1 MNHEY, CDR2 SVGAGI. The CDR3 extends over 18 amino acids. Trimming removed 6 bases from V and 4 bases from J; junction bases left unmatched: 19. The CDR3 nucleotides are TGTGCCAGCAGCCCCCGGACAGGGACGATGGCGCATGGCACTGAAGCTTTCTTT. Amino acid sequence: CASSPRTGTMAHGTEAFF.

Only a few counts were recorded for this clonotype. J is TRBJ2-1 and V is TRBV12-3 or TRBV12-4; D unclear. The CDR3 loop spans 14 amino acids. Trimming removed 5 bases from V and 4 bases from J, with 12 bases in between. CDR3 amino acids: CASSHVAAYNEQFF. The DNA of the CDR3 is TGTGCCAGCAGTCACGTAGCCGCTTACAATGAGCAGTTCTTC.

This clonotype was observed a few times. V gene TRBV20-1 combines with J gene TRBJ2-5; TRBD2 matches at 10 bases. The CDR3 sequence is 17 residues long. V gave up 2 bases and J gave up 3 bases; unmatched junction bases: 12. CDR1 is DFQATT and CDR2 is SNEGSKA in the germline V gene (reference sequence). CDR3 sequence: CSARKWASGGRKETQYF. Here the CDR3 DNA reads TGCAGTGCTAGAAAGTGGGCTAGCGGGGGCCGGAAAGAGACCCAGTACTTC.

CDR3 bases: TGCGCCAGCAGCCCGTCAGGCAGTCGAAATTCACCCCTCCACTTT. Translated, it gives CASSPSGSRNSPLHF. This chain joins TRBV5-1 and TRBJ1-6; D call uncertain. Looked up from germline, CDR1 is SGHRS and CDR2 is YFSETQ. The CDR3 contains 15 residues. Between the trimmed V and J ends, which lost 4 bases and 7 bases, there was a span of 15 bases. Full variable domain (outside the CDR3, taken from reference TRBV5-1 and TRBJ1-6): KAGVTQTPRYLIKTRGQQVTLSCSPISGHRSVSWYQQTPGQGLQFLFEYFSETQRNKGNFPGRFSGRQFSNSRSEMNVSTLELGDSALYLCASSPSGSRNSPLHFGNGTRLTVT.

V gene TRBV7-2 combines with J gene TRBJ2-3; the match to TRBD2 covers 9 bases. The CDR3 is 17 amino acids. The V gene's germline CDR1 is SGHTA and CDR2 FQGNSA. Trimming cost V 0 bases and J 4 bases; bases outside gene matches: 8. CDR3 nucleotide sequence: TGTGCCAGCAGCTTAGCCGGTAGCGGGAGAGGGGCAGATACGCAGTATTTT. It translates to CASSLAGSGRGADTQYF.